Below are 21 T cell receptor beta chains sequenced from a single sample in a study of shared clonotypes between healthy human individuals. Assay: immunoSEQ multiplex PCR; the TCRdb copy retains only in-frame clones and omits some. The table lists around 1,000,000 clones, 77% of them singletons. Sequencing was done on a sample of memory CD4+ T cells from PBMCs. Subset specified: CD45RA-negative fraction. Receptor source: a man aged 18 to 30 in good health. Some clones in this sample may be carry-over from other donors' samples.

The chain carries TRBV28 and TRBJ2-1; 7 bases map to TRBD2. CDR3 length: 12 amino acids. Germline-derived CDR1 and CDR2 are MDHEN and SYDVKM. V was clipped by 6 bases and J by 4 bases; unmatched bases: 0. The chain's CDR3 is CASRAGYNEQFF. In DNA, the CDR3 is TGTGCCAGCAGAGCGGGATACAATGAGCAGTTCTTC. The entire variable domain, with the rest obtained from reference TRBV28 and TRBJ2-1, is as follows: DVKVTQSSRYLVKRTGEKVFLECVQDMDHENMFWYRQDPGLGLRLIYFSYDVKMKEKGDIPEGYSVSREKKERFSLILESASTNQTSMYLCASRAGYNEQFFGPGTRLTVL.

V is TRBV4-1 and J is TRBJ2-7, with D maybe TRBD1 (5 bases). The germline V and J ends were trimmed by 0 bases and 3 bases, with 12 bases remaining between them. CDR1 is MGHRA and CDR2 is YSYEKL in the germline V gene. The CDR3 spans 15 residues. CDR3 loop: CASSQDRQGNYEQYF. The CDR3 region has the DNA TGCGCCAGCAGCCAAGATAGGCAGGGAAACTACGAGCAGTACTTC.

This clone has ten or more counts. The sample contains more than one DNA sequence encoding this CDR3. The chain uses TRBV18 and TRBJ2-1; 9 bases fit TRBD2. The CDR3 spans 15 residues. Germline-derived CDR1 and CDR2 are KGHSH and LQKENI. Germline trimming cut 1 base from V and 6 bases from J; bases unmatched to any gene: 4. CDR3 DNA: TGTGCCAGCTCACCACTAGCGGGAGTTGGCAATGAGCAGTTCTTC. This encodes CASSPLAGVGNEQFF.

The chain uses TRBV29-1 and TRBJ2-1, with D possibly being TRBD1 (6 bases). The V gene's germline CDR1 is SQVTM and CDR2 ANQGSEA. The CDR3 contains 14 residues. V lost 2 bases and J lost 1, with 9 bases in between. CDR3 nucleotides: TGCAGCGTTGAATCTCAGGGGTCCTACAATGAGCAGTTCTTC. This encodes CSVESQGSYNEQFF.

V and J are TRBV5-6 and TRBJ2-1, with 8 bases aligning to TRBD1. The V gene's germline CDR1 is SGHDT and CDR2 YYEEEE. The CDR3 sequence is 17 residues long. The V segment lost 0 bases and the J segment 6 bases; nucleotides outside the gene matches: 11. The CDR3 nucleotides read TGTGCCAGCAGCTTGGGAAGTAGGACAGGGCCCCTCAATGAGCAGTTCTTC. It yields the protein CASSLGSRTGPLNEQFF.

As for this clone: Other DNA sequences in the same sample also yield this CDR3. The CDR3 loop reads CASRTSGSYEQYF. DNA of the CDR3: TGTGCCAGCAGGACTAGCGGGAGCTACGAGCAGTACTTC. This chain links TRBV28 with TRBJ2-7; 12 bases align to TRBD2. CDR1 and CDR2 (germline): MDHEN, SYDVKM. The CDR3 extends over 13 amino acids. V dropped 6 bases and J dropped 3; count of bases not matched to a gene: 0.

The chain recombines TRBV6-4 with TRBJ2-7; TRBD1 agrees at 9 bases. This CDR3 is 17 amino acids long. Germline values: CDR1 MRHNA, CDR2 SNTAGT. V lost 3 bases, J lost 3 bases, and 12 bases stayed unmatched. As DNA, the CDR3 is TGTGCCAGCAGTGAAACCGCCGGGACAGGGAGTTTCTACGAGCAGTACTTC. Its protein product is CASSETAGTGSFYEQYF.

CDR3 amino acids: CASSSNDPGANVLTF. The CDR3 coding sequence is TGTGCCAGCAGCTCCAATGACCCTGGGGCCAACGTCCTGACTTTC. This chain uses TRBV7-3 with TRBJ2-6, with unresolved D. V was cut by 4 bases and J by 2 bases, with 9 bases left in between. From germline, CDR1 is SGHTA and CDR2 FQGTGA. The CDR3 has 15 amino acids.

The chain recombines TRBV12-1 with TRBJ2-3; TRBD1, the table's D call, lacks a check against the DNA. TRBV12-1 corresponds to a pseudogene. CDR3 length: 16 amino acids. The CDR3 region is CASSTPKGASQDTQYF. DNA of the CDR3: TGTGCCAGCAGCACCCCCAAGGGGGCTTCACAAGATACGCAGTATTTT.

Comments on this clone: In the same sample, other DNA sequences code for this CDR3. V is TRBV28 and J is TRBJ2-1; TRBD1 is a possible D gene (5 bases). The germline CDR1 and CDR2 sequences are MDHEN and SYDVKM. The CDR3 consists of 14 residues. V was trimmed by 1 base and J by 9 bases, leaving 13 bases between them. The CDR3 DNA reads TGTGCCAGCAGTTTATCCCCAGGGTCGGGTGAGCAGTTCTTC. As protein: CASSLSPGSGEQFF.

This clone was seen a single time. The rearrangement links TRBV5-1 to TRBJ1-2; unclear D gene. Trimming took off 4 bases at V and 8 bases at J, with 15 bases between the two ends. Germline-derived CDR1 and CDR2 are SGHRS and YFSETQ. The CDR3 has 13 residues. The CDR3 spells CASSDGLTGGYTF. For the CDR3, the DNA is TGCGCCAGCAGCGACGGACTGACCGGCGGCTACACCTTC.

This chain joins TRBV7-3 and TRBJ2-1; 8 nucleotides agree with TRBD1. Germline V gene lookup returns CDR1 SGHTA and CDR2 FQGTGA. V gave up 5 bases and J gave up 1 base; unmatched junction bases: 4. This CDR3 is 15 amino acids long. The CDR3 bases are TGTGCCAGCAGCCCGGACAGGGTGTCCTACAATGAGCAGTTCTTC. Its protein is CASSPDRVSYNEQFF. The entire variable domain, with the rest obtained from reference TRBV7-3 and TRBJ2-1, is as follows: GAGVSQTPSNKVTEKGKYVELRCDPISGHTALYWYRQSLGQGPEFLIYFQGTGAADDSGLPNDRFFAVRPEGSVSTLKIQRTERGDSAVYLCASSPDRVSYNEQFFGPGTRLTVL.

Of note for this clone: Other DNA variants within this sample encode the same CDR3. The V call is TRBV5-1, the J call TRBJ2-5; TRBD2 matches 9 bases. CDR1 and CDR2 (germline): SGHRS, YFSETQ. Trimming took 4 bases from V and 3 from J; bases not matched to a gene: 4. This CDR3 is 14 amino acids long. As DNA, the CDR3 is TGCGCCAGCAGCACGGGACTAGCCGAAGAGACCCAGTACTTC. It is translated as CASSTGLAEETQYF.

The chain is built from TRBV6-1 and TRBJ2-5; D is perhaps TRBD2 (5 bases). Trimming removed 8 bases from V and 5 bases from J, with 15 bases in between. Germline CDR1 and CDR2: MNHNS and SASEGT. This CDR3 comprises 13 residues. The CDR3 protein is CASVRGNRETQYF. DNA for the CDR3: TGTGCCAGCGTCCGAGGGAACCGGGAGACCCAGTACTTC.

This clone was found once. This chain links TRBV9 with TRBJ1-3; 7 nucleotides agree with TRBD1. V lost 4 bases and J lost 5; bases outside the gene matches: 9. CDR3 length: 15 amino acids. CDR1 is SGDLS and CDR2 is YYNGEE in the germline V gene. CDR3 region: CASSTGARWRNTIYF. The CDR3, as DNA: TGTGCCAGCAGCACAGGGGCGCGGTGGAGAAACACCATATATTTT.

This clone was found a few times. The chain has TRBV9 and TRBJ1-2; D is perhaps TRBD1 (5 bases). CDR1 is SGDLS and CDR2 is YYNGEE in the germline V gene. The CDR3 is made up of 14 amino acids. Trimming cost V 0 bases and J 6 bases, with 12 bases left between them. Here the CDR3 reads CASSVDGAQDGYTF. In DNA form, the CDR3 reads TGTGCCAGCAGCGTAGACGGGGCGCAGGATGGCTACACCTTC. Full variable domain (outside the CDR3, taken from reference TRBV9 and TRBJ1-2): DSGVTQTPKHLITATGQRVTLRCSPRSGDLSVYWYQQSLDQGLQFLIQYYNGEERAKGNILERFSAQQFPDLHSELNLSSLELGDSALYFCASSVDGAQDGYTFGSGTRLTVV.

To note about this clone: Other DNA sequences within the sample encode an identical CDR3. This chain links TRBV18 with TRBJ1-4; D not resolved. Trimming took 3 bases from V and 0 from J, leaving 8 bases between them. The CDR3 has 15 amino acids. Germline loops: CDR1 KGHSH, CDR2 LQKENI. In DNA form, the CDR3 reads TGTGCCAGCTCACCCGACATTGCAACTAATGAAAAACTGTTTTTT. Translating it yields CASSPDIATNEKLFF.

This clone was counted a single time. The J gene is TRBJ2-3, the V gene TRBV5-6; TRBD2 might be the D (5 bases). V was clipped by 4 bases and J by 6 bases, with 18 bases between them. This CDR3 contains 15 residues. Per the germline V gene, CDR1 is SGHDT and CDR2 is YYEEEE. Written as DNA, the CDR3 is TGTGCCAGCAGCCGAGGCCTGGAGGCCGGGGATACGCAGTATTTT. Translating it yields CASSRGLEAGDTQYF.

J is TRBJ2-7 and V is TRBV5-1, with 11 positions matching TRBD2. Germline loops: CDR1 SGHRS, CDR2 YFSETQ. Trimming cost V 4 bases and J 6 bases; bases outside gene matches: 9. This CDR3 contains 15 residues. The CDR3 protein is CASSRQGLAAGEQYF. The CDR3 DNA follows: TGCGCCAGCAGCCGTCAGGGACTAGCGGCTGGCGAGCAGTACTTC.

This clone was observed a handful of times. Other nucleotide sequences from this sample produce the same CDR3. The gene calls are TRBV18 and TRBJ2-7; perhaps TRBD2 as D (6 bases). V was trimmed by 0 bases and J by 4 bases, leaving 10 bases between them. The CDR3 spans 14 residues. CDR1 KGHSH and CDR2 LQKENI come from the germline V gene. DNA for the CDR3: TGTGCCAGCTCACCACCGGGGACTCTTTACGAGCAGTACTTC. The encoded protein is CASSPPGTLYEQYF.

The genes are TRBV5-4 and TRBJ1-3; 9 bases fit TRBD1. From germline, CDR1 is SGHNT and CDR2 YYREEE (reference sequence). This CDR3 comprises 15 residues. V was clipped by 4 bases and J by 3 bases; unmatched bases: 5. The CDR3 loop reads CASSKQGAIGNTIYF. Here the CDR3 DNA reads TGTGCCAGCAGCAAACAGGGGGCGATTGGAAACACCATATATTTT.